This T cell receptor beta chain was profiled in a study of T cells after yellow fever vaccination. As for the study in general: Fractions of limited cellularity were prepared by means of SMART-Seq v4 Ultra Low Input.

Findings and limits, study-wide: Clones that expanded after primary vaccination mostly reappeared after the booster (roughly 96% CD4, approximately 85% CD8). Repertoires obtained by FACS sorting could include abundant clonotypes that entered as contaminants from the bulk population.

Turning to this clonotype: Its antigen is still unknown.

It was through 5'RACE template switching that TCR cDNA was made, with a universal primer site and UMIs added. TCRdb itself ran the 5' RACE reads through MiXCR, one entry per CDR3 protein. This table has some 390,000 distinct CDR3 sequences, under 20% appearing once. Germline V gives CDR1 GTSNPN, CDR2 SVGIG (reference sequence). The length of the CDR3 is 14 residues. V dropped 2 bases and J dropped 3 bases, with 11 bases sitting between them. This specimen consisted of PBMCs, obtained before the yellow fever booster vaccination. V is TRBV30 and J is TRBJ1-5; D gene unclear. This sequence originates from a man younger than 35 who received the YFV17D yellow fever vaccine. The CDR3 loop reads CAWSHRAYNQPQHF. CDR3 in DNA: TGTGCCTGGAGTCACCGGGCCTACAATCAGCCCCAGCATTTT.